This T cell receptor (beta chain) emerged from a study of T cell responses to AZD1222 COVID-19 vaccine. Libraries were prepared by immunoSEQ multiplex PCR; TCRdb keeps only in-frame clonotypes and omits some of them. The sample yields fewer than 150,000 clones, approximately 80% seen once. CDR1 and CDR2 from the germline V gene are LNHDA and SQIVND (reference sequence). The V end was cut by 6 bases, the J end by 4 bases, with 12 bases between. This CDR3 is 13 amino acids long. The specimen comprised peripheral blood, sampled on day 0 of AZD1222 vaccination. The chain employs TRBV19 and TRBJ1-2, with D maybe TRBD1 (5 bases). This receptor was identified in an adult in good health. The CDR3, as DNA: TGTGCCAGTAGCCCCTTGGGGCCCTATGGCTACACCTTC. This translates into CASSPLGPYGYTF.